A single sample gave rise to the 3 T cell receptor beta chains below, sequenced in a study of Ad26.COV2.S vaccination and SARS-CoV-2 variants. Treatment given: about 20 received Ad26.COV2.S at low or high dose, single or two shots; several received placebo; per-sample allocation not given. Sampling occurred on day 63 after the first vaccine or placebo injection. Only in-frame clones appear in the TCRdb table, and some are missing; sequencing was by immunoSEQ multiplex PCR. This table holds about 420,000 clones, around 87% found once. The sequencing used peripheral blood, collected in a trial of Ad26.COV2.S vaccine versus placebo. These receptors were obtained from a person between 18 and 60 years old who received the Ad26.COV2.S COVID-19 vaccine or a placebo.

The CDR3 region has the DNA TGTGCCAGCAGCACGGACGCGACAGGGGGGTCGTACAATGAGCAGTTCTTC. This sequence encodes CASSTDATGGSYNEQFF. The V gene is TRBV7-8, the J gene TRBJ2-1, with TRBD1 matching 9 bases. The J segment lost 4 bases and the V segment lost 5 bases, leaving 12 bases of the junction unmatched. The CDR3 sequence is 17 residues long. Germline loops: CDR1 SGHVS, CDR2 FQNEAQ.

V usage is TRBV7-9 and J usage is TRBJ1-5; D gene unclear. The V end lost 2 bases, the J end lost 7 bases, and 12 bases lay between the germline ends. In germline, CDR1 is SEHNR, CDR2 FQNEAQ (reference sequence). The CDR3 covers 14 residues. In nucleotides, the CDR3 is TGTGCCAGCAGCTTAACGGACGAGGGCCAGCCCCAGCATTTT. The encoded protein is CASSLTDEGQPQHF.

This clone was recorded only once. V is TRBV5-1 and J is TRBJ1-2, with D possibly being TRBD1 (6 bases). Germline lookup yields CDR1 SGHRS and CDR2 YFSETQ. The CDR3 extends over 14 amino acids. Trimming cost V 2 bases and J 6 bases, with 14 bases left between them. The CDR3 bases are TGCGCCAGCAGCTTATCACAGGGTACCCATGGCTACACCTTC. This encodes CASSLSQGTHGYTF.